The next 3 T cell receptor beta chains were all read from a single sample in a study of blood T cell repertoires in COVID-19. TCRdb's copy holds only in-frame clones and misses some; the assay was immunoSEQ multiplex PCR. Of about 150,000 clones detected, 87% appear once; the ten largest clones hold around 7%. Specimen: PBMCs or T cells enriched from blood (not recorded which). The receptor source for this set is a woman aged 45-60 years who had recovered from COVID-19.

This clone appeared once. The CDR3 spells CASSVFVQFKAFF. The CDR3 bases are TGTGCCAGCAGCGTCTTTGTCCAGTTTAAAGCTTTCTTT. The rearrangement links TRBV9 to TRBJ1-1; the D is unclear. Trimming took 2 bases from V and 9 from J, leaving 14 bases between them. The CDR3 totals 13 residues. Germline V lookup: CDR1 SGDLS, CDR2 YYNGEE.

The CDR3, as DNA: TGTGCCTGGAGTGTGGTAGCGGGATTCAATGAGCAGTTCTTC. Its translation is CAWSVVAGFNEQFF. V is TRBV30 and J is TRBJ2-1; 8 nucleotides agree with TRBD2. The trim removed 0 bases at V and 6 bases at J, leaving 4 bases unmatched. Germline CDR1 reads GTSNPN; CDR2 reads SVGIG (reference sequence). This CDR3 has 14 residues.

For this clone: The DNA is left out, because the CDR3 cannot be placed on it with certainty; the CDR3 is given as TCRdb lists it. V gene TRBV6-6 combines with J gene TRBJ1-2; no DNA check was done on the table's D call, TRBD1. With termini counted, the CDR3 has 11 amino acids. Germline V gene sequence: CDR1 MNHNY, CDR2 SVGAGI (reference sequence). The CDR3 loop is CASSTSTDTTF.